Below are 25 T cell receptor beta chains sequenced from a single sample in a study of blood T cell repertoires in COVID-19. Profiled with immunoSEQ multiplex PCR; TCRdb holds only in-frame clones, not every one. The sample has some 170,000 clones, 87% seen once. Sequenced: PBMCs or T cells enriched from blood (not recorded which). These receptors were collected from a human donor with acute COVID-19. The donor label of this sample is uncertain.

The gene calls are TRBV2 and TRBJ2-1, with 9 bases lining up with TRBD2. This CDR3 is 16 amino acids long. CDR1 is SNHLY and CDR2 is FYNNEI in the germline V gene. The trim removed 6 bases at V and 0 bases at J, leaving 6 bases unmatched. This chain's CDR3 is CASSLSGGSSYNEQFF. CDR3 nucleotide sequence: TGTGCCAGCAGCCTTAGCGGGGGCTCCTCCTACAATGAGCAGTTCTTC.

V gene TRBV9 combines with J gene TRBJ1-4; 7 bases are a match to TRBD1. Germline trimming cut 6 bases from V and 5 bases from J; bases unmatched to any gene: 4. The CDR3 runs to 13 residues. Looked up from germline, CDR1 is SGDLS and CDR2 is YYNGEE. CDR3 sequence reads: CASTTGQNEKLFF. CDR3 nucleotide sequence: TGTGCCAGCACCACGGGACAGAATGAAAAACTGTTTTTT.

This CDR3 reads CASSQKLGQANTEAFF. CDR3 bases: TGCGCCAGCAGCCAGAAATTGGGACAGGCGAACACTGAAGCTTTCTTT. V is TRBV4-1 and J is TRBJ1-1, with 8 bases lining up with TRBD1. Trimming removed 3 bases from V and 1 base from J; junction bases left unmatched: 7. Germline CDR1 and CDR2: MGHRA and YSYEKL. CDR3 length equals 16 residues.

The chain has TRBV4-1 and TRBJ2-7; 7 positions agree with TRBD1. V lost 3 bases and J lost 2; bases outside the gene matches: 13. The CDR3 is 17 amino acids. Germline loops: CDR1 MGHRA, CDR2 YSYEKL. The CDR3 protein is CASSQRTLRDRAYEQYF. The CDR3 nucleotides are TGCGCCAGCAGCCAGCGTACGCTCCGGGACAGAGCCTACGAGCAGTACTTC.

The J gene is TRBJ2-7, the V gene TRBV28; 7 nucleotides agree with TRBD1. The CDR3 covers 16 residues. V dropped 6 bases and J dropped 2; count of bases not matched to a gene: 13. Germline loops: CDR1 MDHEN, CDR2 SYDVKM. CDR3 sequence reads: CASSHQGVQQPYEQYF. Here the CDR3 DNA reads TGTGCCAGCAGCCACCAGGGGGTACAGCAACCCTACGAGCAGTACTTC.

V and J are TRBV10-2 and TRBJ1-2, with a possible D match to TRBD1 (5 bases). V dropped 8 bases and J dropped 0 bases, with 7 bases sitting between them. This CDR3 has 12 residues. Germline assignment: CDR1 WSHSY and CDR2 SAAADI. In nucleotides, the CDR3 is TGCGCCAGCGGGGGGGCTAACTATGGCTACACCTTC. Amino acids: CASGGANYGYTF.

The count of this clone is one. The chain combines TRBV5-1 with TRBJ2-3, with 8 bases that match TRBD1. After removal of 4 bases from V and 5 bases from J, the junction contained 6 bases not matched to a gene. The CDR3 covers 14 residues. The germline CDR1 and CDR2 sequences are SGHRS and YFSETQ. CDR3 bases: TGCGCCAGCAGCGTACAGGGGGAAGGAGATACGCAGTATTTT. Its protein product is CASSVQGEGDTQYF.

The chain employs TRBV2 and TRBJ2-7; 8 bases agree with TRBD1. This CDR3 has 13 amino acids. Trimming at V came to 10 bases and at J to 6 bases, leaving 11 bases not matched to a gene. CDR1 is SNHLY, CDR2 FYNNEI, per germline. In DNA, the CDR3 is TGTGCCACCTCGACAGGGGATGTCGGCGAGCAGTACTTC. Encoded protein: CATSTGDVGEQYF.

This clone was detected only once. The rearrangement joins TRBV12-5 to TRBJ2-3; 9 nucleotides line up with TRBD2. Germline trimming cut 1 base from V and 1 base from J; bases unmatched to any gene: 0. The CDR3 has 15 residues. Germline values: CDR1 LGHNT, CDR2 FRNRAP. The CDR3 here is CASGLERGGTDTQYF. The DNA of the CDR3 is TGTGCTAGTGGTTTGGAGCGGGGGGGCACAGATACGCAGTATTTT.

The CDR3 here is CASSPNPVISGNTIYF. The CDR3 bases are TGTGCCAGCTCACCTAACCCAGTAATCTCTGGAAACACCATATATTTT. The chain couples TRBV18 to TRBJ1-3, with D unresolved. V lost 3 bases and J 0 bases, leaving 12 bases between the germline ends. The germline V gene has CDR1 KGHSH and CDR2 LQKENI. The CDR3 is 16 residues long.

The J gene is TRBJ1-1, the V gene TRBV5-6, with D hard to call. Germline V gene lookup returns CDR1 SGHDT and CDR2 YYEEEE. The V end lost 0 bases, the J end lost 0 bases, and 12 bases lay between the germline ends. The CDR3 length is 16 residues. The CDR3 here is CASSLAADDLNTEAFF. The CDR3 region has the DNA TGTGCCAGCAGCTTGGCCGCGGATGATTTGAACACTGAAGCTTTCTTT. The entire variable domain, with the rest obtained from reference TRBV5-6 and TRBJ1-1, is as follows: DAGVTQSPTHLIKTRGQQVTLRCSPKSGHDTVSWYQQALGQGPQFIFQYYEEEERQRGNFPDRFSGHQFPNYSSELNVNALLLGDSALYLCASSLAADDLNTEAFFGQGTRLTVV.

Written as DNA, the CDR3 is TGTGCCAGCAGTTTAAGGGGGGGGGTCCCCTACGAGCAGTACTTC. Amino acid sequence: CASSLRGGVPYEQYF. The V call is TRBV27, the J call TRBJ2-7; weak D call: TRBD2 (7 bases). Germline lookup yields CDR1 MNHEY and CDR2 SMNVEV (reference sequence). The CDR3 is made up of 15 amino acids. V shed 2 bases and J shed 2 bases, with 13 bases lying between them.

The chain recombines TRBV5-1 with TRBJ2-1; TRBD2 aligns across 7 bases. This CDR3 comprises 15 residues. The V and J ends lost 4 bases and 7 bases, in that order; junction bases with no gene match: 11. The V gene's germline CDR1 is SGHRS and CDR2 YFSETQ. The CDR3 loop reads CASSPPLLAPNEQFF. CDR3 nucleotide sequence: TGCGCCAGCAGCCCGCCCCTACTAGCGCCGAATGAGCAGTTCTTC.

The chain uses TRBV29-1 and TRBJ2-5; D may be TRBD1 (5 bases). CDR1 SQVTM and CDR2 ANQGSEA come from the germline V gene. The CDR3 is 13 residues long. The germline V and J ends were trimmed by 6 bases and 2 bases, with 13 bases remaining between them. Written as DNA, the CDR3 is TGCAGCGTCGCACAGGTCCTTCAAGAGACCCAGTACTTC. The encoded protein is CSVAQVLQETQYF. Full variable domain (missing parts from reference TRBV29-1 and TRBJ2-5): SAVISQKPSRDICQRGTSLTIQCQVDSQVTMMFWYRQQPGQSLTLIATANQGSEATYESGFVIDKFPISRPNLTFSTLTVSNMSPEDSSIYLCSVAQVLQETQYFGPGTRLLVL.

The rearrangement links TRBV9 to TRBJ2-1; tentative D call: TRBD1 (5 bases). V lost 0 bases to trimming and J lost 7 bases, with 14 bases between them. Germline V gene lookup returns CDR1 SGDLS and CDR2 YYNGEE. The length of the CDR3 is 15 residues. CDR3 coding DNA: TGTGCCAGCAGCGTAGCTTCAGGGCTCGGGAATGAGCAGTTCTTC. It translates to CASSVASGLGNEQFF.

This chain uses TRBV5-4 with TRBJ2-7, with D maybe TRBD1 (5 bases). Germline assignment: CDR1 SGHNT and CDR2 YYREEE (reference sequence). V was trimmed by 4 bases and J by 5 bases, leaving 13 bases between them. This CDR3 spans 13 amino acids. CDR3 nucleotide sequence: TGTGCCAGCAGCCCCCAGGGTTTCGACGAGCAGTACTTC. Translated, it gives CASSPQGFDEQYF. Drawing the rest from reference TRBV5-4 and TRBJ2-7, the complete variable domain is ETGVTQSPTHLIKTRGQQVTLRCSSQSGHNTVSWYQQALGQGPQFIFQYYREEENGRGNFPPRFSGLQFPNYSSELNVNALELDDSALYLCASSPQGFDEQYFGPGTRLTVT.

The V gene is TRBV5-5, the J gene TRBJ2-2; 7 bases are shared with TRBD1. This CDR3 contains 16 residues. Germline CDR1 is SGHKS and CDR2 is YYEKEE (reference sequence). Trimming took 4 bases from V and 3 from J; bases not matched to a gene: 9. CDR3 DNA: TGTGCCAGCAGCCCACAGGGACAGTCTTACACCGGGGAGCTGTTTTTT. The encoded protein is CASSPQGQSYTGELFF.

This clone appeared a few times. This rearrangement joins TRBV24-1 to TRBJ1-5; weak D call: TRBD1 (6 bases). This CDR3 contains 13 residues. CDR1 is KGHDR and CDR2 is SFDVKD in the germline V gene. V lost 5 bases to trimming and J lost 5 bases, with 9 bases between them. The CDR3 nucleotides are TGTGCCACCAGTGCAGGGGTATATCAGCCCCAGCATTTT. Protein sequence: CATSAGVYQPQHF.

As DNA, the CDR3 is TGTGCCTGGAGTCTTCCAGGGGGCGCGGGTAATTCACCCCTCCACTTT. This sequence encodes CAWSLPGGAGNSPLHF. The gene calls are TRBV30 and TRBJ1-6; 8 positions agree with TRBD1. The germline gives CDR1 GTSNPN, CDR2 SVGIG (reference sequence). V lost 2 bases, J lost 6 bases, and 9 bases stayed unmatched. The CDR3 contains 16 residues.

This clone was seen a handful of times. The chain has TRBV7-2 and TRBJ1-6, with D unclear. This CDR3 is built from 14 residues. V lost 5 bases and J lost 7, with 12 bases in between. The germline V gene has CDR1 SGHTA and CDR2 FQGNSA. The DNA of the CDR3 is TGTGCCAGCAGCCCCGGGGATAGAAATTCACCCCTCCACTTT. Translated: CASSPGDRNSPLHF.

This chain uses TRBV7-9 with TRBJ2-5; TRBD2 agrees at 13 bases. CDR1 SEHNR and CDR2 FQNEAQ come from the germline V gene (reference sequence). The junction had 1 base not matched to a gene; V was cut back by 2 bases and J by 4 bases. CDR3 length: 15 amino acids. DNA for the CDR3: TGTGCCAGCAGCTTAAGGACTAGCGGGGGAGAGACCCAGTACTTC. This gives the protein CASSLRTSGGETQYF.

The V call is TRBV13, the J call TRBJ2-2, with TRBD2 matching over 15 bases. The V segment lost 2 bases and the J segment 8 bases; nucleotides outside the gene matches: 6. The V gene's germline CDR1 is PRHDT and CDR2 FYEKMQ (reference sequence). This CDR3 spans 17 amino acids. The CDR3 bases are TGTGCCAGCAGCTTAATGGGACTAGCGGGGGGAGTGGGGGAGCTGTTTTTT. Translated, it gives CASSLMGLAGGVGELFF.

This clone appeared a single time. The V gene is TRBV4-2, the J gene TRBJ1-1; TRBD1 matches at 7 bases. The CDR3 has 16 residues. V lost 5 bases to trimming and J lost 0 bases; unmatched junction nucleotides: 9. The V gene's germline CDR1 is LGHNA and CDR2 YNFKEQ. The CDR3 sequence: CASSYNRGRMNTEAFF. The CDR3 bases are TGTGCCAGCAGCTACAACAGGGGACGGATGAACACTGAAGCTTTCTTT.

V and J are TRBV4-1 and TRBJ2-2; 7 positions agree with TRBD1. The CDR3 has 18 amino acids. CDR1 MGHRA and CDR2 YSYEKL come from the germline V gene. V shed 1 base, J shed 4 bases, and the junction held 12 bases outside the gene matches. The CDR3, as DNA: TGCGCCAGCAGCCAAGTGATTAGCGACAGGGTCGGCACCGGGGAGCTGTTTTTT. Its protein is CASSQVISDRVGTGELFF.

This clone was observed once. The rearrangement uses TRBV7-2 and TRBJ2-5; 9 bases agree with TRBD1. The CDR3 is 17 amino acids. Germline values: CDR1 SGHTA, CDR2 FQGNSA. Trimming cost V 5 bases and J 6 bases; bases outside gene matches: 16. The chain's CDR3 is CASSRYSSGTGQQTQYF. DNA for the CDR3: TGTGCCAGCAGCCGTTACAGCTCCGGGACAGGGCAACAGACCCAGTACTTC.